The 2 T cell receptor beta chains below come from one sample, sequenced in a study of T cell responses to AZD1222 COVID-19 vaccine. Produced via immunoSEQ multiplex PCR; TCRdb's table is partial and in-frame only. The sample shows tens of thousands of clones, approximately 85% of them seen only once. The input for sequencing was peripheral blood, taken 28 days after the second AZD1222 dose. The receptor set was obtained from an adult who received the AZD1222 COVID-19 vaccine.

The chain combines TRBV27 with TRBJ2-7, with 9 bases lining up with TRBD2. Germline V gene sequence: CDR1 MNHEY, CDR2 SMNVEV (reference sequence). This CDR3 contains 13 residues. V lost 5 bases to trimming and J lost 4 bases; unmatched junction nucleotides: 3. CDR3 amino acids: CASSRLAEYEQYF. CDR3 in DNA: TGTGCCAGCAGTAGACTAGCGGAGTACGAGCAGTACTTC.

The CDR3 DNA follows: TGCAGCGTTGATCGACAGGGACTTTACCAAGAGACCCAGTACTTC. It codes for CSVDRQGLYQETQYF. The V and J genes are TRBV29-1 and TRBJ2-5; TRBD1 is a possible D gene (7 bases). CDR1 is SQVTM and CDR2 is ANQGSEA in the germline V gene. Trimming stripped 3 bases from V and 0 bases from J, with 14 bases between. This CDR3 is 15 amino acids long.